This T cell receptor beta chain was identified in a study of early T cells in non-severe SARS-CoV-2 infection. Across the study: Sequenced material consisted of bulk RNA (from unsorted whole blood), and chains were unpaired. General observations from the study: There was a bias toward anti-spike CD8 responses in VDJdb matching, which missed private and CD4 specificities.

Remarks on this clonotype: Its antigen remains unidentified. The junction and the germline gene differ at one end; a read error may be behind it.

Unique molecular identifiers were added to individual cDNA molecules. TCRdb reanalysed the 5' RACE reads using MiXCR and keeps one entry per CDR3 protein. Of tens of thousands of distinct CDR3 sequences in the sample, roughly 11% were seen once. The V gene's germline CDR1 is SGHVS and CDR2 FQNEAQ. The CDR3 contains 16 residues. The source of this sequence is an adult who was a healthcare worker with PCR-confirmed SARS-CoV-2 infection or an uninfected control (not recorded which). The source material was whole blood. This sequence joins TRBV7-8 and TRBJ1-1; TRBD1 is a possible D gene (6 bases). For the CDR3, the DNA is TGTGCCAGCAGCTTAGGTCAGGGGAGGATCAACACTGAAGTTTTCTTT. Amino acids: CASSLGQGRINTEVFF. The full variable domain, with the rest looked up from reference TRBV7-8 and TRBJ1-1, is GAGVSQSPRYKVAKRGQDVALRCDPISGHVSLFWYQQALGQGPEFLTYFQNEAQLDKSGLPSDRFFAERPEGSVSTLKIQRTQQEDSAVYLCASSLGQGRINTEVFFGQGTRLTVV.